These 11 T cell receptor beta chains were sequenced from one sample in a study of technical replicates of blood from four donors. Method: immunoSEQ multiplex PCR; TCRdb's copy keeps in-frame clones and lacks some. The table has tens of thousands of clones, roughly 92% seen once; the top ten hold about 0.37%. Input material: T cells isolated from PBMCs. The receptors shown here come from a human donor in good health.

Notes on this clone: One end of the junction fails to match germline, which may point to a read error. The chain employs TRBV5-1 and TRBJ2-5; possibly TRBD2 for D (6 bases). The CDR3 runs to 15 residues. The germline V gene has CDR1 SGHRS and CDR2 YFSETQ. This CDR3 reads CASRLGGTGEETQYF. CDR3 bases: TGCGCCAGCAGGTTGGGCGGGACGGGGGAAGAGACCCAGTACTTC.

The V and J genes are TRBV7-2 and TRBJ1-1, with D unresolved. CDR3 length equals 13 residues. The germline CDR1 and CDR2 sequences are SGHTA and FQGNSA. Trimming stripped 3 bases from V and 4 bases from J, with 9 bases between. The CDR3 loop reads CASSFAGTTEAFF. The CDR3 bases are TGTGCCAGCAGCTTTGCAGGAACCACTGAAGCTTTCTTT.

The chain uses TRBV30 and TRBJ1-1; D remains ambiguous. The CDR3 runs to 16 residues. In germline, CDR1 is GTSNPN, CDR2 SVGIG (reference sequence). V was clipped by 0 bases and J by 0 bases, with 14 bases between them. The CDR3 here is CAWSVGGIGMNTEAFF. The CDR3 DNA follows: TGTGCCTGGAGTGTTGGAGGGATCGGGATGAACACTGAAGCTTTCTTT.

This rearrangement joins TRBV6-1 to TRBJ2-7; 8 bases match TRBD1. CDR1 and CDR2 (germline): MNHNS, SASEGT. The CDR3 is 14 residues long. V lost 6 bases and J lost 2; bases outside the gene matches: 6. The CDR3 protein is CASRLTGVTYEQYF. The CDR3 nucleotides read TGTGCCAGCAGGTTGACAGGGGTAACCTACGAGCAGTACTTC.

The chain links TRBV18 to TRBJ1-1; 7 bases map to TRBD1. Looked up from germline, CDR1 is KGHSH and CDR2 is LQKENI. With 5 bases clipped from V and 4 bases from J, the junction kept 4 bases outside the gene matches. The CDR3 runs to 13 residues. The CDR3 reads CASSDDRATEAFF. The CDR3 nucleotides read TGTGCCAGCTCAGACGACAGGGCCACTGAAGCTTTCTTT.

The rearrangement joins TRBV19 to TRBJ1-3, with D maybe TRBD1 (6 bases). The length of the CDR3 is 17 residues. Trimming shortened V by 5 bases and J by 0 bases, and 17 bases separated the two germline ends. The germline CDR1 and CDR2 sequences are LNHDA and SQIVND (reference sequence). CDR3 DNA: TGTGCCAGTAGTCCCCGGACAGACCTGAGCTCTGGAAACACCATATATTTT. Translation: CASSPRTDLSSGNTIYF.

This chain joins TRBV13 and TRBJ2-7, with D possibly TRBD1 on 5 matching bases. The germline gives CDR1 PRHDT, CDR2 FYEKMQ (reference sequence). Trimming cost V 4 bases and J 1 base, with 8 bases left between them. The CDR3 is made up of 13 amino acids. The CDR3 DNA sequence: TGTGCCAGCAGCTCCCAGGGATCCTACGAGCAGTACTTC. The encoded protein is CASSSQGSYEQYF.

This clone has a handful of counts. The V gene is TRBV21-1, the J gene TRBJ1-1; no check of the table's D call, TRBD1, against the DNA was made. TRBV21-1 constitutes a pseudogene. The CDR3 runs 14 residues. The CDR3 nucleotides are TGTGCCAGCAGCAAAGGACACCTGAACACTGAAGCTTTCTTT. Amino acid sequence: CASSKGHLNTEAFF.

The rearrangement joins TRBV7-6 to TRBJ2-7, with 9 bases identical to TRBD2. CDR1 SGHVS and CDR2 FNYEAQ come from the germline V gene. The CDR3 has 12 amino acids. V was pared by 5 bases and J by 13 bases, with 9 bases of the junction left unmatched. In nucleotides, the CDR3 is TGTGCCAGCAGCAGTAGCGGGAGCGTTTATTACTTC. It encodes CASSSSGSVYYF.

This chain links TRBV27 with TRBJ1-2, with 10 nucleotides matching TRBD1. This CDR3 contains 15 residues. J was trimmed by 2 bases and V by 5 bases; bases with no gene match: 5. Germline CDR1 and CDR2: MNHEY and SMNVEV (reference sequence). The CDR3 loop is CASSRDRGRNYGYTF. DNA for the CDR3: TGTGCCAGCAGTCGCGACAGGGGGCGAAACTATGGCTACACCTTC.

The V call is TRBV29-1, the J call TRBJ2-1; 9 bases line up with TRBD1. The length of the CDR3 is 14 residues. Germline V gene data show CDR1 as SQVTM and CDR2 as ANQGSEA. Trimming took 7 bases from V and 5 from J; bases not matched to a gene: 9. This CDR3 reads CSGVRDREDNEQFF. The CDR3 nucleotides read TGCAGCGGCGTTAGGGACAGGGAAGACAATGAGCAGTTCTTC.